The T cell receptor beta chain described here comes from a study of cytomegalovirus exposure and HLA in healthy donors. CDR3 length: 13 amino acids. Trimming left V 6 bases short and J 3 bases short, with 12 bases between. Assay used: immunoSEQ multiplex PCR; TCRdb lists only in-frame clones, some missing. The sample comprises 200,000 to 300,000 clones, about 88% of which are singletons, and 12% rests with the top ten. The donors were members of the validation cohort comprising approximately 120 subjects, separate from the roughly 700-subject first cohort. General study points: Rare sequences made up most TCRs, while some public TCRs were found in many donors. Diagnosis of cytomegalovirus status made by the classifier reportedly showed high specificity and sensitivity. The CMV antigen specificity of three CMV-associated chains was confirmed through in vitro analysis.

In regard to this clone: Its specificity is unknown.

The chain combines TRBV6-7 with TRBJ2-7; possible D gene TRBD1, 7 bases. TRBV6-7 is assigned to the ORF class and has an uncertain function. Sequenced input: PBMCs. The origin of this receptor is a man between 18 and 29 years old in good health and CMV-seropositive. As DNA, the CDR3 is TGTGCCAGCAGCAGGGGGGAAGGCTACGAGCAGTACTTC. Translated: CASSRGEGYEQYF.